The sequence of this T cell receptor beta chain was determined in a study of blood T cell repertoires in COVID-19. The overall study: Specimens from acute and convalescent COVID-19 originated in the United States, Italy and Spain. Nucleic acid was either cDNA or gDNA, and it came from T cells, B-cell-depleted T cells, or PBMCs.

Trimming stripped 2 bases from V and 2 bases from J, with 6 bases between. The germline CDR1 and CDR2 sequences are KGHSH and LQKENI. There are 13 residues in the CDR3. Per the authors' pipeline: Reference gene primer amplification in the assay estimated nucleated cell counts. The method was immunoSEQ multiplex PCR; TCRdb's version includes in-frame clones alone and lacks a portion of them. D and trimming come from the DNA, and the V and J calls and clone size come from that table. Of approximately 190,000 clones in the sample, roughly 91% were seen once. This TCR derives from a man aged 40-55 years with active or convalescent COVID-19. Sequenced: peripheral blood. The chain has TRBV18 and TRBJ2-5; D remains ambiguous. This CDR3 reads CASSPYSQETQYF. The CDR3 region has the DNA TGTGCCAGCTCACCATACAGTCAAGAGACCCAGTACTTC. Complete variable domain (other parts from reference TRBV18 and TRBJ2-5): NAGVMQNPRHLVRRRGQEARLRCSPMKGHSHVYWYRQLPEEGLKFMVYLQKENIIDESGMPKERFSAEFPKEGPSILRIQQVVRGDSAAYFCASSPYSQETQYFGPGTRLLVL.